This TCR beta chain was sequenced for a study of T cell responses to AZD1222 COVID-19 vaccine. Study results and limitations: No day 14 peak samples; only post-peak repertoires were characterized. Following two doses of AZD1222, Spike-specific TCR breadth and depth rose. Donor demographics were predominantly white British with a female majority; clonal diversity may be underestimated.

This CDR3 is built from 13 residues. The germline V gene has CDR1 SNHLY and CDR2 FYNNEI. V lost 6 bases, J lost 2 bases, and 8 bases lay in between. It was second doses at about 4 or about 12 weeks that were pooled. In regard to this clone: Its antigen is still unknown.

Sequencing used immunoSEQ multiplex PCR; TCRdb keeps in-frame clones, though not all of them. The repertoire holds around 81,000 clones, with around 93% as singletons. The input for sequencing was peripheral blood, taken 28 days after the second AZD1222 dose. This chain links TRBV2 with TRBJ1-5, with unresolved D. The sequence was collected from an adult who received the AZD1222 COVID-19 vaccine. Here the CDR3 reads CASRQDRNQPQHF. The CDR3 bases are TGTGCCAGCAGGCAGGACCGCAATCAGCCCCAGCATTTT.